These T cell receptor beta chains were read from a single sample in a study of OX40 agonist ivuxolimab in advanced cancers. This table comes from immunoSEQ multiplex PCR, and its TCRdb copy is limited to in-frame clones, with some not included. The table lists tens of thousands of clones, over 75% of them singletons. Sequences were derived from CD4+ or CD8+ T cells sorted from blood, sampled in a trial of the OX40 agonist ivuxolimab. Receptors were obtained from an adult with an advanced solid tumor such as melanoma, head and neck, liver or kidney cancer. Both conserved end residues are part of each CDR3. A D gene is named only where the DNA matches it firmly. For some rows the clone size is stated as once, few or many, or as a class when expanded; others skip it.

d_gene,v_gene,abundance,j_gene,CDR3aa,CDR3nt
TRBD1,TRBV5-4,once,TRBJ1-2,CASSGQGARNGYTF,TGTGCCAGCAGCGGACAGGGGGCGAGAAATGGCTACACCTTC
.,TRBV30,few,TRBJ2-1,CAWSVSYNEQFF,TGTGCCTGGAGTGTTTCTTACAATGAGCAGTTCTTC
.,TRBV6-1,once,TRBJ2-5,CASSEEGVLAETQYF,TGTGCCAGCAGTGAAGAAGGGGTCTTGGCAGAGACCCAGTACTTC
TRBD1,TRBV28,.,TRBJ1-4,CASSRTGRIEKLFF,TGTGCCAGCAGTCGGACAGGGCGAATAGAAAAACTGTTTTTT
.,TRBV19,.,TRBJ1-5,CASSGTNSNQPQHF,TGTGCCAGCAGCGGAACAAATAGCAATCAGCCCCAGCATTTT
TRBD1,TRBV6-5,.,TRBJ1-5,CASRTDRGQGQPQHF,TGTGCCAGCAGGACGGACAGGGGCCAAGGTCAGCCCCAGCATTTT
TRBD1,TRBV7-8,.,TRBJ2-2,CASSLAWRDRGTGELFF,TGTGCCAGCAGCTTAGCGTGGAGAGACAGGGGGACCGGGGAGCTGTTTTTT
TRBD2,TRBV14,.,TRBJ2-1,CASRPGLAGGSRMNEQFF,TGTGCCAGCAGACCGGGACTAGCGGGAGGGAGTCGGATGAATGAGCAGTTCTTC
.,TRBV6-6,.,TRBJ2-2,CASSYHQGNTGELFF,TGTGCCAGCAGTTACCACCAGGGTAACACCGGGGAGCTGTTTTTT
.,TRBV6-5,.,TRBJ2-2,CASSYYGTPNTGELFF,TGTGCCAGCAGTTACTACGGGACTCCAAACACCGGGGAGCTGTTTTTT